This entry lists 26 T cell receptor beta chains sequenced from one sample in a study of OX40 agonist ivuxolimab in advanced cancers. TCRdb's table, derived via immunoSEQ multiplex PCR, lists solely in-frame clones and lacks some. The sample yields about 19,000 clones, roughly 70% seen once. The starting material was CD4+ or CD8+ T cells sorted from blood, obtained in a trial of the OX40 agonist ivuxolimab. The source of these receptors is an adult with an advanced solid tumor such as melanoma, head and neck, liver or kidney cancer.

The chain recombines TRBV9 with TRBJ1-4; the D is unclear. V lost 0 bases and J 5 bases, leaving 5 bases between the germline ends. There are 13 residues in the CDR3. Germline CDR1 SGDLS, CDR2 YYNGEE. Here the CDR3 DNA reads TGTGCCAGCAGCGTAGGCAGGAATGAAAAACTGTTTTTT. It translates to CASSVGRNEKLFF.

J is TRBJ1-2 and V is TRBV27, with 9 nucleotides matching TRBD1. The germline V gene encodes CDR1 MNHEY and CDR2 SMNVEV (reference sequence). The CDR3 has 13 residues. V trimming: 8 bases; J trimming: 3 bases; junction bases outside the gene matches: 4. For the CDR3, the DNA is TGTGCCAGCCTGGGACAGGGTGACTATGGCTACACCTTC. It yields the protein CASLGQGDYGYTF.

This clone was counted a single time. This sequence joins TRBV2 and TRBJ2-7, with 8 bases aligning to TRBD2. The V segment lost 5 bases and the J segment 0 bases; nucleotides outside the gene matches: 3. The CDR3 spans 14 residues. CDR1 and CDR2 from the germline V gene are SNHLY and FYNNEI. The CDR3 reads CASSWAGGSYEQYF. CDR3 nucleotide sequence: TGTGCCAGCAGTTGGGCGGGAGGCTCCTACGAGCAGTACTTC.

The rearrangement links TRBV28 to TRBJ1-4; TRBD1 might be the D (5 bases). The CDR3 sequence is 17 residues long. Trimming stripped 4 bases from V and 3 bases from J, with 18 bases between. CDR1 is MDHEN, CDR2 SYDVKM, per germline. The CDR3 DNA reads as TGTGCCAGCAGTTCATACCCCGCTGCGGGGGCTAATGAAAAACTGTTTTTT. As protein: CASSSYPAAGANEKLFF.

The chain is built from TRBV9 and TRBJ2-5, with 8 nucleotides matching TRBD1. The CDR3 extends over 16 amino acids. With 0 bases clipped from V and 2 bases from J, the junction kept 6 bases outside the gene matches. Germline CDR1 SGDLS, CDR2 YYNGEE. This CDR3 is CASSVEVRGPQETQYF. DNA of the CDR3: TGTGCCAGCAGCGTAGAGGTCAGGGGGCCTCAAGAGACCCAGTACTTC.

V gene TRBV28 combines with J gene TRBJ1-1, with D hard to call. Germline CDR1 MDHEN, CDR2 SYDVKM. The V end was cut by 0 bases, the J end by 0 bases, with 2 bases between. This CDR3 contains 13 residues. The CDR3 coding sequence is TGTGCCAGCAGTTTATGGGTGAACACTGAAGCTTTCTTT. It specifies CASSLWVNTEAFF.

A few counts support this clone. The V call is TRBV4-3, the J call TRBJ2-1; D remains ambiguous. Germline V lookup: CDR1 LGHNA, CDR2 YSLEER. Trimming pared 0 bases from V and 8 bases from J, leaving 2 bases between. The CDR3 extends over 11 amino acids. DNA of the CDR3: TGCGCCAGCAGCCAAGAAGATGAGCAGTTCTTC. Encoded protein: CASSQEDEQFF.

The chain carries TRBV7-2 and TRBJ2-6; D perhaps matches TRBD2 (5 bases). CDR1 and CDR2 (germline): SGHTA, FQGNSA. The CDR3 is 18 amino acids. Deletions cut 4 bases from V and 0 bases from J, with 16 bases between. The CDR3 sequence: CASSSSGSPLSGANVLTF. CDR3 DNA sequence: TGTGCCAGCAGCTCCTCGGGGTCCCCTCTCTCTGGGGCCAACGTCCTGACTTTC.

This clone has just a few counts. This sequence joins TRBV7-9 and TRBJ1-1; 7 bases fit TRBD1. CDR1 and CDR2 from the germline V gene are SEHNR and FQNEAQ (reference sequence). Germline trimming cut 6 bases from V and 1 base from J; bases unmatched to any gene: 8. The CDR3 contains 15 residues. The CDR3 reads CASSSKEGANTEAFF. DNA for the CDR3: TGTGCCAGCAGTTCAAAGGAGGGGGCGAACACTGAAGCTTTCTTT.

Only a few counts were recorded for this clone. The chain is built from TRBV11-2 and TRBJ1-6, with 8 bases that match TRBD1. The CDR3 runs to 15 residues. J lost 7 bases, V lost 5 bases, and 7 bases had no gene match. The germline gives CDR1 SGHAT, CDR2 FQNNGV. This CDR3 is CASSLRDRPNSPLHF. CDR3 in DNA: TGTGCCAGCAGCCTACGGGACAGGCCGAATTCACCCCTCCACTTT.

The rearrangement uses TRBV16 and TRBJ1-1; D is possibly TRBD1 (6 bases). Trimming pared 2 bases from V and 7 bases from J, leaving 17 bases between. CDR3 length: 15 amino acids. In germline, CDR1 is KGHSY, CDR2 FQNENV. CDR3 bases: TGTGCCAGCAGCCAAAGTGGGGGGGCGCGCGGTGAAGCTTTCTTT. It encodes CASSQSGGARGEAFF.

The DNA for the CDR3 is TGTGCCAGCAGCCCTACCGGCGATACGCAGTATTTT. This gives the protein CASSPTGDTQYF. The chain joins TRBV11-2 to TRBJ2-3; D is uncertain. CDR3 length: 12 residues. V was pared by 5 bases and J by 6 bases, with 9 bases between. Germline values: CDR1 SGHAT, CDR2 FQNNGV.

The count of this clone is one. The rearrangement links TRBV28 to TRBJ2-2, with 14 nucleotides matching TRBD2. Germline V gives CDR1 MDHEN, CDR2 SYDVKM. J lost 6 bases, V lost 2 bases, and 5 bases had no gene match. The CDR3 spans 17 residues. CDR3 DNA: TGTGCCAGCAGTTTACTGACTAGCGGGAGGGCCGCCGGGGAGCTGTTTTTT. Its protein product is CASSLLTSGRAAGELFF.

The V and J genes are TRBV19 and TRBJ1-5, with D hard to call. CDR3 length: 15 amino acids. The germline V gene encodes CDR1 LNHDA and CDR2 SQIVND (reference sequence). The V and J ends lost 3 bases and 1 base respectively, with 10 bases between them. CDR3 nucleotide sequence: TGTGCCAGTAGTATTTTCGGGGAGAGCAATCAGCCCCAGCATTTT. It specifies CASSIFGESNQPQHF.

The chain is built from TRBV4-3 and TRBJ2-5; the D call may be TRBD1 or TRBD2 (5 bases each). Trimming removed 0 bases from V and 5 bases from J, with 19 bases in between. This CDR3 region has 17 residues. Looked up from germline, CDR1 is LGHNA and CDR2 is YSLEER. The DNA of the CDR3 is TGCGCCAGCAGCCAAGATCATGCGCTAGTGGGGGTCGAGACCCAGTACTTC. It codes for CASSQDHALVGVETQYF.

The J gene is TRBJ2-7, the V gene TRBV10-3, with TRBD2 matching over 10 bases. V shed 0 bases and J 5 bases; nucleotides not matched to a gene: 7. Germline loops: CDR1 ENHRY, CDR2 SYGVKD. CDR3 length equals 16 residues. The CDR3 DNA reads as TGTGCCATCAGTGAGTCGCGACTAGCGGGCACCCACGAGCAGTACTTC. Translating it yields CAISESRLAGTHEQYF.

The chain links TRBV9 to TRBJ2-3; D may be TRBD2 (6 bases). The CDR3 runs 14 residues. The germline CDR1 and CDR2 sequences are SGDLS and YYNGEE. Deletions cut 4 bases from V and 5 bases from J, with 14 bases between. The CDR3 sequence: CASSLFGGGDTQYF. For the CDR3, the DNA is TGTGCCAGCAGCCTATTCGGGGGTGGAGATACGCAGTATTTT.

The chain combines TRBV28 with TRBJ2-5; D remains ambiguous. The CDR3 has 15 residues. Trimming left V 3 bases short and J 2 bases short, with 13 bases between. Per germline, CDR1 MDHEN and CDR2 SYDVKM. CDR3 loop: CASSFTRVLQETQYF. The CDR3 DNA is TGTGCCAGCAGTTTTACCCGGGTCCTTCAAGAGACCCAGTACTTC.

The sample holds a few counts of this clone. This chain joins TRBV11-3 and TRBJ2-2; the D gene could be TRBD1 or TRBD2 (5 bases each). The V gene lost 4 bases and the J gene lost 5 bases, with 8 bases spanning the gap. Looked up from germline, CDR1 is SGHNT and CDR2 is YENEEA. The CDR3 consists of 13 residues. The chain's CDR3 is CASSWGGTGELFF. As DNA, the CDR3 is TGTGCCAGCAGCTGGGGCGGGACCGGGGAGCTGTTTTTT.

The chain recombines TRBV2 with TRBJ1-4, with TRBD1 matching over 8 bases. With V trimmed by 6 bases and J by 0 bases, 3 bases remained unmatched. Germline values: CDR1 SNHLY, CDR2 FYNNEI. The length of the CDR3 is 15 residues. CDR3 sequence reads: CASRTGETTNEKLFF. The CDR3 DNA reads TGTGCCAGCAGGACAGGGGAAACAACTAATGAAAAACTGTTTTTT.

This chain joins TRBV28 and TRBJ2-3, with 7 bases matching TRBD2. CDR1 is MDHEN, CDR2 SYDVKM, per germline. The CDR3 contains 14 residues. Germline trimming cut 7 bases from V and 3 bases from J; bases unmatched to any gene: 7. Here the CDR3 DNA reads TGTGCCAGCACTTCCTGGGAGGGTACAGATACGCAGTATTTT. Its protein product is CASTSWEGTDTQYF.

This clone was seen only once. The chain is built from TRBV27 and TRBJ1-5; D uncertain. This CDR3 comprises 16 residues. Germline CDR1 reads MNHEY; CDR2 reads SMNVEV (reference sequence). V was shortened by 1 base and J by 3 bases, with 13 bases between the two germline ends. CDR3 nucleotide sequence: TGTGCCAGCAGTTTATATTCGACACCCAACAATCAGCCCCAGCATTTT. Amino acid sequence: CASSLYSTPNNQPQHF.

The rearrangement joins TRBV4-1 to TRBJ2-6; 9 bases match TRBD1. Germline CDR1 MGHRA, CDR2 YSYEKL. After removal of 4 bases from V and 0 bases from J, the junction contained 4 bases not matched to a gene. CDR3 size: 17 residues. As DNA, the CDR3 is TGCGCCAGCAGCCGGACAGGGGACTACTCTGGGGCCAACGTCCTGACTTTC. It specifies CASSRTGDYSGANVLTF.

The chain is built from TRBV19 and TRBJ2-5; no clear D. Germline V gene sequence: CDR1 LNHDA, CDR2 SQIVND (reference sequence). V was trimmed by 7 bases and J by 0 bases, leaving 15 bases between them. This CDR3 has 15 residues. CDR3 region: CASKGNHEYQETQYF. The CDR3 DNA reads as TGTGCCAGTAAAGGGAACCACGAGTACCAAGAGACCCAGTACTTC.

V is TRBV10-1 and J is TRBJ2-3, with TRBD2 matching over 13 bases. Trimming cost V 2 bases and J 3 bases; bases outside gene matches: 2. Per the germline V gene, CDR1 is WNHNN and CDR2 is SYGVQD (reference sequence). There are 16 residues in the CDR3. CDR3 sequence reads: CASSEGTSGVTDTQYF. DNA for the CDR3: TGCGCCAGCAGTGAGGGGACTAGCGGGGTTACAGATACGCAGTATTTT.

V gene TRBV5-5 combines with J gene TRBJ2-7; D gene unclear. The CDR3 length is 12 residues. Germline assignment: CDR1 SGHKS and CDR2 YYEKEE (reference sequence). Trimming removed 2 bases from V and 3 bases from J, with 6 bases in between. CDR3 loop: CASSFQNYEQYF. CDR3 DNA sequence: TGTGCCAGCAGCTTCCAGAACTACGAGCAGTACTTC.